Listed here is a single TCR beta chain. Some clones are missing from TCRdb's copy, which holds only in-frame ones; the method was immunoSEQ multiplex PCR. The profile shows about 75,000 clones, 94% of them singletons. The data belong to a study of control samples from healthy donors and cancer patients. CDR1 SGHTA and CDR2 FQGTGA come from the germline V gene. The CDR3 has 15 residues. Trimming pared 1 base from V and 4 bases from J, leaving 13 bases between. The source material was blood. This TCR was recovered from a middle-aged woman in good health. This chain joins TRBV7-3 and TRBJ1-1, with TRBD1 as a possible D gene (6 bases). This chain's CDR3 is CASSLNPSRGTEAFF. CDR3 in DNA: TGTGCCAGCAGCTTAAATCCGTCCAGGGGCACTGAAGCTTTCTTT. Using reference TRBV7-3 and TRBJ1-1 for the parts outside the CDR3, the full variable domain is GAGVSQTPSNKVTEKGKYVELRCDPISGHTALYWYRQSLGQGPEFLIYFQGTGAADDSGLPNDRFFAVRPEGSVSTLKIQRTERGDSAVYLCASSLNPSRGTEAFFGQGTRLTVV.